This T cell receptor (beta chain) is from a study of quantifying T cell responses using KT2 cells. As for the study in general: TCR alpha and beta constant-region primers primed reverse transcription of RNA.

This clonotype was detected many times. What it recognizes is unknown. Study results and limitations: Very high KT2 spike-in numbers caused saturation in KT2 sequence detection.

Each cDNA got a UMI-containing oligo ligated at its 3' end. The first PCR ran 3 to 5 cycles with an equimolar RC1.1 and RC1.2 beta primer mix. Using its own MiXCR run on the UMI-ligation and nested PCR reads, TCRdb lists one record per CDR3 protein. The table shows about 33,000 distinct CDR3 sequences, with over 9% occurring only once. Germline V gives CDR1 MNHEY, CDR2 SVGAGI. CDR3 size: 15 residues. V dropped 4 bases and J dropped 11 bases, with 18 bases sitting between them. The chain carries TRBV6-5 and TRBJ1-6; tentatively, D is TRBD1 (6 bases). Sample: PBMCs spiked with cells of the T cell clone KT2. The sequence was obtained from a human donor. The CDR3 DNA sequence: TGTGCCAGCAGTTCTCCCGGGGGGCGTTCGGCACCCCTCCACTTT. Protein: CASSSPGGRSAPLHF.